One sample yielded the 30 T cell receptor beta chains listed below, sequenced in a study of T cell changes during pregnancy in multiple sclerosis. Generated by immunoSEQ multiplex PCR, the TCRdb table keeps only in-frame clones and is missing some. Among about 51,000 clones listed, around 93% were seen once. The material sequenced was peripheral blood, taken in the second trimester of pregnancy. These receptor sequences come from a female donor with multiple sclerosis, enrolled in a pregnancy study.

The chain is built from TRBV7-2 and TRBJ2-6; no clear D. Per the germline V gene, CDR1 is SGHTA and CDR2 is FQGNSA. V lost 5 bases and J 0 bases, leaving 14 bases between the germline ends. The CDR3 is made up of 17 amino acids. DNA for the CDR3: TGTGCCAGCAGCCGAGACTCATCTAGCTCTGGGGCCAACGTCCTGACTTTC. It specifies CASSRDSSSSGANVLTF.

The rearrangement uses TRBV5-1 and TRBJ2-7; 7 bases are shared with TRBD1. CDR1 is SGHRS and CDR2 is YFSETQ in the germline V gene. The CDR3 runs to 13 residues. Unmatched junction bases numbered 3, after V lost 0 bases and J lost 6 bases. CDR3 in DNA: TGCGCCAGCAGCTTGGTCTCAGGGGGCGAGCAGTACTTC. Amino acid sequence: CASSLVSGGEQYF.

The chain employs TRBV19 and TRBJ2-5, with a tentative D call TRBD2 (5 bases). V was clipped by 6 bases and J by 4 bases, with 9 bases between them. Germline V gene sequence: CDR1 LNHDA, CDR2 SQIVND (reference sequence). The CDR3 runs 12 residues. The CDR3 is CASRQSGETQYF. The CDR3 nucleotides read TGTGCCAGTAGACAAAGCGGAGAGACCCAGTACTTC.

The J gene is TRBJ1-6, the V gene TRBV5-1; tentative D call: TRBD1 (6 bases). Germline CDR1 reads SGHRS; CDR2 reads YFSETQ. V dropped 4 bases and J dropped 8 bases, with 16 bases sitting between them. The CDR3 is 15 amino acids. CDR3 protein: CASSLSGDLYSPLHF. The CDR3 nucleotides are TGCGCCAGCAGCCTCTCAGGGGACCTATATTCACCCCTCCACTTT.

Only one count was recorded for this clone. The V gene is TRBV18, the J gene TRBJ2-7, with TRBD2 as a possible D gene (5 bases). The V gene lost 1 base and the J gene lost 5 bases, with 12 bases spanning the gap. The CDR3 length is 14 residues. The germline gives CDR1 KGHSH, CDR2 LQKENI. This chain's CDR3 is CASSPRRGLDEQYF. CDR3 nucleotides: TGTGCCAGCTCACCACGTAGAGGGCTCGACGAGCAGTACTTC.

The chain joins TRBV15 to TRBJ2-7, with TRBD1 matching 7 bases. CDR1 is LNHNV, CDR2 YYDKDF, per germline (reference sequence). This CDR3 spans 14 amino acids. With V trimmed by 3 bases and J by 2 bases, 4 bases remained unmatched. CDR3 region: CATSSYRGPYEQYF. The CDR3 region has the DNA TGTGCCACCAGCAGTTACAGGGGTCCCTACGAGCAGTACTTC.

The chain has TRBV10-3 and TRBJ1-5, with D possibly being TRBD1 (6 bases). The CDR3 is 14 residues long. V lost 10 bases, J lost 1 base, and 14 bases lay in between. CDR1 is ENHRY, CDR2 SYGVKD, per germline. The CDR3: CATSGGPSNQPQHF. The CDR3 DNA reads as TGTGCCACCTCGGGGGGGCCGAGCAATCAGCCCCAGCATTTT.

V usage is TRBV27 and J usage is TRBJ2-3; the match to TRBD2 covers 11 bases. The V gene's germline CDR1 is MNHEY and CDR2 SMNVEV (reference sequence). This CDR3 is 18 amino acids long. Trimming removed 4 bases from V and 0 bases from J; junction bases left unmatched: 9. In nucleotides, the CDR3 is TGTGCCAGCAGTTCTGAACTAGCGGGAGAGAGTAGCACAGATACGCAGTATTTT. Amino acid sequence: CASSSELAGESSTDTQYF.

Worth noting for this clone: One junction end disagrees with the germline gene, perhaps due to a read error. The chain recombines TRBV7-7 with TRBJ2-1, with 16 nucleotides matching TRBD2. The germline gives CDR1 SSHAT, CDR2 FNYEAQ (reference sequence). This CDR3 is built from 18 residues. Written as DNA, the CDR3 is TGTGCTAGCAGCTTAGCCGGGACTAGCGGGAGGGTTTACAATGAGCAGTTCTTC. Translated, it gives CASSLAGTSGRVYNEQFF.

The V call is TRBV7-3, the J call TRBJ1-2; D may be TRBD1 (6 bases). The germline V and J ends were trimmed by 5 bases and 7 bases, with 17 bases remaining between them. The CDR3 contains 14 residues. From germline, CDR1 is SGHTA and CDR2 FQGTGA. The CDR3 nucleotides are TGTGCCAGCAGCCGAATTCGGGGGGCGGTTGGCTACACCTTC. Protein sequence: CASSRIRGAVGYTF.

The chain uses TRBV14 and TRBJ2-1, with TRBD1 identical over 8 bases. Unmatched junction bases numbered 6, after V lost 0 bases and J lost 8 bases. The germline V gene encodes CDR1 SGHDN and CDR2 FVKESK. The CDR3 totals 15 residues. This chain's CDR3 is CASSQETGALYEQFF. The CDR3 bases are TGTGCCAGCAGCCAAGAGACAGGGGCCCTGTATGAGCAGTTCTTC.

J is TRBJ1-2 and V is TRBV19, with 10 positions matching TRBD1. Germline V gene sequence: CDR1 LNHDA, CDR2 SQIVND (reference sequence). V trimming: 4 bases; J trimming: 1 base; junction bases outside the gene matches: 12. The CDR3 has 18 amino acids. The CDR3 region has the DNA TGTGCCAGTAGTAGTCTCCGGGACAGGGGACGAGATAACTATGGCTACACCTTC. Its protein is CASSSLRDRGRDNYGYTF. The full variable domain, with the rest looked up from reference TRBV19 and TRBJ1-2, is DGGITQSPKYLFRKEGQNVTLSCEQNLNHDAMYWYRQDPGQGLRLIYYSQIVNDFQKGDIAEGYSVSREKKESFPLTVTSAQKNPTAFYLCASSSLRDRGRDNYGYTFGSGTRLTVV.

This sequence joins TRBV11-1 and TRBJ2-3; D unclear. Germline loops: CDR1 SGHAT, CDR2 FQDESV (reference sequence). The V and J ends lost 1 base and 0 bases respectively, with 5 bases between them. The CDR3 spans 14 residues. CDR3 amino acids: CASSLERSTDTQYF. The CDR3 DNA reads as TGTGCCAGCAGCTTAGAGAGGAGCACAGATACGCAGTATTTT.

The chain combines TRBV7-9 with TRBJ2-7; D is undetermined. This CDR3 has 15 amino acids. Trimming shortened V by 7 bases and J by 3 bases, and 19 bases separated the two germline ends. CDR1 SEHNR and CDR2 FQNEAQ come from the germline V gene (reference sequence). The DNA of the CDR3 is TGTGCCAGCACACCTGATAGTGCCGCCCTCTACGAGCAGTACTTC. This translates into CASTPDSAALYEQYF. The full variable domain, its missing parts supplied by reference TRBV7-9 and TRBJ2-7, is DTGVSQNPRHKITKRGQNVTFRCDPISEHNRLYWYRQTLGQGPEFLTYFQNEAQLEKSRLLSDRFSAERPKGSFSTLEIQRTEQGDSAMYLCASTPDSAALYEQYFGPGTRLTVT.

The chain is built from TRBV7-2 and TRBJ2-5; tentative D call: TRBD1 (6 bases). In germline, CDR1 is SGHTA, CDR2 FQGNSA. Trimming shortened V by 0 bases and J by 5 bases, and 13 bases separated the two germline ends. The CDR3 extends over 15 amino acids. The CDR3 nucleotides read TGTGCCAGCAGCTTAGCGACAGGTCAGGGGGAGACCCAGTACTTC. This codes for CASSLATGQGETQYF.

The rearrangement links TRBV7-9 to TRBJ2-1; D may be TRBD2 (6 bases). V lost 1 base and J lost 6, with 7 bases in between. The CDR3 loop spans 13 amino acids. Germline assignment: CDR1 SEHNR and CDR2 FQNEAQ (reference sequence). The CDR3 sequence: CASSLGTTNEQFF. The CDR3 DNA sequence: TGTGCCAGCAGCTTAGGGACTACCAATGAGCAGTTCTTC.

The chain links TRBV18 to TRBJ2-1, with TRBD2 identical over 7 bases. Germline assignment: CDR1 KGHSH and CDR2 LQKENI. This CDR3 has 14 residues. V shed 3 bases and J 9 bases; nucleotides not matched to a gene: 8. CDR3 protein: CASSPSGMGVEQFF. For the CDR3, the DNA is TGTGCCAGCTCACCGAGCGGGATGGGCGTTGAGCAGTTCTTC.

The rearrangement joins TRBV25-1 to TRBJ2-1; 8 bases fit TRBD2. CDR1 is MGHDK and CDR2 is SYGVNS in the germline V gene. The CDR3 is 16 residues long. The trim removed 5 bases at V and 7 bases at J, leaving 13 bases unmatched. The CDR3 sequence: CASSSRQREKGNEQFF. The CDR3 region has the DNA TGTGCCAGCAGTTCCCGTCAGCGGGAGAAGGGGAATGAGCAGTTCTTC.

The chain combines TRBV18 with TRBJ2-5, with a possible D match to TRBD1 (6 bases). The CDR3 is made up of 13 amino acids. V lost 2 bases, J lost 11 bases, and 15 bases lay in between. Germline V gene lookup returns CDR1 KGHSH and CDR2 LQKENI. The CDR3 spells CASSPNRVGEQYF. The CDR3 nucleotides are TGTGCCAGCTCACCAAACAGGGTTGGGGAGCAGTACTTC.

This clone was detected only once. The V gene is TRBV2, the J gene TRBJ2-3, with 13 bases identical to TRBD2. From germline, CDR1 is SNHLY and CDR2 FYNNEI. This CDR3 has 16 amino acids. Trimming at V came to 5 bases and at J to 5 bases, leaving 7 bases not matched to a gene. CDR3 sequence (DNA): TGTGCCAGCAGTCAAGGACTAGCGGGAGTATTAGATACGCAGTATTTT. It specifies CASSQGLAGVLDTQYF. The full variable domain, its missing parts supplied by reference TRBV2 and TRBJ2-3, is EPEVTQTPSHQVTQMGQEVILRCVPISNHLYFYWYRQILGQKVEFLVSFYNNEISEKSEIFDDQFSVERPDGSNFTLKIRSTKLEDSAMYFCASSQGLAGVLDTQYFGPGTRLTVL.

CDR3 in DNA: TGTGCCAGCAGCCCGGACAGGGCGGCGGTCTATGGCTACACCTTC. Translated: CASSPDRAAVYGYTF. The chain uses TRBV9 and TRBJ1-2; 8 bases line up with TRBD1. This CDR3 comprises 15 residues. J lost 4 bases, V lost 4 bases, and 9 bases had no gene match. Germline V CDR1 and CDR2: SGDLS, YYNGEE.

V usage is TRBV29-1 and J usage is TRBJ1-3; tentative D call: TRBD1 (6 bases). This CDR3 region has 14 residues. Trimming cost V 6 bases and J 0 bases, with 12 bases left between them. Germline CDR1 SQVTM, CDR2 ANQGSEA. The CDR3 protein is CSVDRWDSGNTIYF. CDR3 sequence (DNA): TGCAGCGTCGACAGGTGGGACTCTGGAAACACCATATATTTT.

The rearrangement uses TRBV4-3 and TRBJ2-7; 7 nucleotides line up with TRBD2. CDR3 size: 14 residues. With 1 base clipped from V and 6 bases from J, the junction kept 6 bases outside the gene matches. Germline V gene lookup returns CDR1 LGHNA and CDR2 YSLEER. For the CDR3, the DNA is TGCGCCAGCAGCCAAGTGCCGGGGGGAGGCGAGCAGTACTTC. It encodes CASSQVPGGGEQYF.

The CDR3, as DNA: TGTGCCAGCAGCTTATCCGGGACAGGGGCAGAAAAACTGTTTTTT. As protein: CASSLSGTGAEKLFF. This chain joins TRBV7-2 and TRBJ1-4; 10 bases align to TRBD1. The germline gives CDR1 SGHTA, CDR2 FQGNSA. Unmatched junction bases numbered 5, after V lost 2 bases and J lost 8 bases. The CDR3 is 15 amino acids.

The CDR3 reads CASSLRDTYNEQFF. DNA of the CDR3: TGTGCCAGTAGTCTCCGGGACACTTACAATGAGCAGTTCTTC. J is TRBJ2-1 and V is TRBV19, with D possibly matching TRBD1 (6 bases). Germline V gene data show CDR1 as LNHDA and CDR2 as SQIVND (reference sequence). Trimming removed 5 bases from V and 4 bases from J, with 12 bases in between. This CDR3 region has 14 residues. Combining the CDR3 with reference TRBV19 and TRBJ2-1 gives the whole variable domain DGGITQSPKYLFRKEGQNVTLSCEQNLNHDAMYWYRQDPGQGLRLIYYSQIVNDFQKGDIAEGYSVSREKKESFPLTVTSAQKNPTAFYLCASSLRDTYNEQFFGPGTRLTVL.

The CDR3 DNA reads TGTGCCAGCAGCGTAGGCGGGACGAACACCGGGGAGCTGTTTTTT. This translates into CASSVGGTNTGELFF. The V call is TRBV9, the J call TRBJ2-2; TRBD2 might be the D (6 bases). CDR3 size: 15 residues. Between the trimmed V and J ends, which lost 0 bases and 0 bases, there was a span of 6 bases. Germline V gives CDR1 SGDLS, CDR2 YYNGEE. Supplemented by reference TRBV9 and TRBJ2-2, the full variable domain reads DSGVTQTPKHLITATGQRVTLRCSPRSGDLSVYWYQQSLDQGLQFLIQYYNGEERAKGNILERFSAQQFPDLHSELNLSSLELGDSALYFCASSVGGTNTGELFFGEGSRLTVL.

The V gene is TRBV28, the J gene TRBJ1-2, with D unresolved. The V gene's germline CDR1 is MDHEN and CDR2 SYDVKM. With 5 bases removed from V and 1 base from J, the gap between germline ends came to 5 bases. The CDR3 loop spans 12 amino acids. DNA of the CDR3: TGTGCCAGCAGTGCGGTTAACTATGGCTACACCTTC. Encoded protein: CASSAVNYGYTF.

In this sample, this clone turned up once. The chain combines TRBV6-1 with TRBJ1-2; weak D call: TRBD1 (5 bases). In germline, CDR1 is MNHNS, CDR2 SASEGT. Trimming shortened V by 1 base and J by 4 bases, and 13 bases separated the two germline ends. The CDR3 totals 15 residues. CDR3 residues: CASSEDMGGRYGYTF. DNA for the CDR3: TGTGCCAGCAGTGAAGATATGGGGGGACGCTATGGCTACACCTTC.

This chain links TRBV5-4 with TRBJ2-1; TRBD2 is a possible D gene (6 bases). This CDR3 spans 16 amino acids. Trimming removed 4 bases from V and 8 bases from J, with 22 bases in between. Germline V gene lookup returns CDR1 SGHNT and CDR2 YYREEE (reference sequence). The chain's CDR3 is CASSPGHPTRSDEQFF. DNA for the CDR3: TGTGCCAGCAGCCCTGGCCACCCGACTAGATCTGATGAGCAGTTCTTC. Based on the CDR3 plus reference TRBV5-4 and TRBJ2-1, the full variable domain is ETGVTQSPTHLIKTRGQQVTLRCSSQSGHNTVSWYQQALGQGPQFIFQYYREEENGRGNFPPRFSGLQFPNYSSELNVNALELDDSALYLCASSPGHPTRSDEQFFGPGTRLTVL.

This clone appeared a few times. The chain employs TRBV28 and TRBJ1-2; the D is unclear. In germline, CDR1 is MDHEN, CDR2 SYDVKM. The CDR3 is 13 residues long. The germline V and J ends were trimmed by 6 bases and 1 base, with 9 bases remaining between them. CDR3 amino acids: CASRLDINYGYTF. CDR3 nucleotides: TGTGCCAGCAGATTAGACATTAACTATGGCTACACCTTC.